These T cell receptor beta chains were read from a single sample in a study of T cells after yellow fever vaccination. TCRdb re-called the 5' RACE reads with MiXCR, one entry per CDR3 protein. The table has some 240,000 distinct CDR3 sequences, roughly 5% seen once. The material sequenced was CD4+ T cells sorted from PBMCs, taken on the day of the yellow fever booster vaccination. These receptors were obtained from a man aged 18 to 30 who received the YFV17D yellow fever vaccine. Each CDR3 is given without its conserved first and last residue. The order of the fields is clone size, J gene, V gene, CDR3 protein. Clone size is not always given. Where it is, it says once, few, many or a class for expanded clones.

clone size: few
J gene: TRBJ2-2
V gene: TRBV6-1
CDR3 protein: ASRQGSSGELF

clone size: .
J gene: TRBJ2-5
V gene: TRBV6-1
CDR3 protein: ASSVGPTETQY

clone size: .
J gene: TRBJ1-5
V gene: TRBV7-2
CDR3 protein: ASSLASAQQPQH

clone size: many
J gene: TRBJ2-4
V gene: TRBV3-1
CDR3 protein: ASSLGTLAKNIQY

clone size: few
J gene: TRBJ2-5
V gene: TRBV18
CDR3 protein: ASSRASGSETQY

clone size: .
J gene: TRBJ2-5
V gene: TRBV7-2
CDR3 protein: ASALGDRGGETQY

clone size: many
J gene: TRBJ1-4
V gene: TRBV12-3/TRBV12-4
CDR3 protein: ASSLNSATNEKLF

clone size: many
J gene: TRBJ1-4
V gene: TRBV12-3/TRBV12-4
CDR3 protein: ASSLGEKLF

clone size: .
J gene: TRBJ2-2
V gene: TRBV5-1
CDR3 protein: ASSLVGSGELF

clone size: many
J gene: TRBJ1-3
V gene: TRBV5-1
CDR3 protein: ASSLGQGFAGNTIY

clone size: few
J gene: TRBJ2-2
V gene: TRBV12-3/TRBV12-4
CDR3 protein: ASTPVRHLSGELF

clone size: .
J gene: TRBJ2-5
V gene: TRBV5-1
CDR3 protein: ASSSASQETQY

clone size: few
J gene: TRBJ1-4
V gene: TRBV5-1
CDR3 protein: ASSMANGPQEKLF

clone size: .
J gene: TRBJ2-5
V gene: TRBV12-3/TRBV12-4
CDR3 protein: ASSSPTGVETQY

clone size: few
J gene: TRBJ1-2
V gene: TRBV5-6
CDR3 protein: ASSSGGPLNYGYT

clone size: few
J gene: TRBJ2-1
V gene: TRBV20-1
CDR3 protein: SARDPTGKSYNEQF

clone size: .
J gene: TRBJ2-1
V gene: TRBV19
CDR3 protein: ASTRTSVDEQF

clone size: few
J gene: TRBJ1-1
V gene: TRBV6-5
CDR3 protein: ASSYSSSRGAVSTEAF

clone size: few
J gene: TRBJ1-2
V gene: TRBV6-5
CDR3 protein: ASSYSGGIGYGYT

clone size: .
J gene: TRBJ1-6
V gene: TRBV9
CDR3 protein: ASSPRGQGANSPLH

clone size: .
J gene: TRBJ1-6
V gene: TRBV20-1
CDR3 protein: SARGGELHNSPLH

clone size: many
J gene: TRBJ2-2
V gene: TRBV29-1
CDR3 protein: SVATGSNTGELF

clone size: many
J gene: TRBJ2-1
V gene: TRBV24-1
CDR3 protein: ATSDYGTGNEQF

clone size: many
J gene: TRBJ2-5
V gene: TRBV6-5
CDR3 protein: ASSYLGIQETQY

clone size: few
J gene: TRBJ2-3
V gene: TRBV9
CDR3 protein: ASSPLGGMSTDTQY

clone size: .
J gene: TRBJ2-4
V gene: TRBV15
CDR3 protein: ATSRGVIQY

clone size: .
J gene: TRBJ2-1
V gene: TRBV21-1
CDR3 protein: ASSKRREEYNEQF

clone size: .
J gene: TRBJ1-4
V gene: TRBV4-1
CDR3 protein: ASSPGTGHTNEKLF

clone size: few
J gene: TRBJ2-1
V gene: TRBV12-3/TRBV12-4
CDR3 protein: ASNPHQDNTNNEQF

clone size: few
J gene: TRBJ2-3
V gene: TRBV6-1
CDR3 protein: ASSELATDTQY

clone size: .
J gene: TRBJ2-2
V gene: TRBV19
CDR3 protein: ASSIAHDTGELF

clone size: few
J gene: TRBJ2-5
V gene: TRBV25-1
CDR3 protein: ASSARGWETQY

clone size: many
J gene: TRBJ1-2
V gene: TRBV6-5
CDR3 protein: ASKRDRAGGYT

clone size: few
J gene: TRBJ2-3
V gene: TRBV5-1
CDR3 protein: ASSFGAGHSTDTQY

clone size: many
J gene: TRBJ2-5
V gene: TRBV7-2
CDR3 protein: ASSLDLGRQTQY

clone size: few
J gene: TRBJ1-5
V gene: TRBV4-1
CDR3 protein: ASSRSQGYSNQPQH

clone size: .
J gene: TRBJ1-1
V gene: TRBV5-8
CDR3 protein: ASSMARGGRGNTEAF

clone size: many
J gene: TRBJ2-3
V gene: TRBV6-5
CDR3 protein: ASSYSLSEDTQY

clone size: .
J gene: TRBJ2-3
V gene: TRBV7-2
CDR3 protein: ASSPNQDTQY

clone size: .
J gene: TRBJ1-4
V gene: TRBV10-3
CDR3 protein: AISATGTNEKLF

clone size: .
J gene: TRBJ1-1
V gene: TRBV6-5
CDR3 protein: ASTRSPTGATEAF

clone size: few
J gene: TRBJ2-1
V gene: TRBV19
CDR3 protein: ASSNLAGDNEQF

clone size: few
J gene: TRBJ2-6
V gene: TRBV4-3
CDR3 protein: ASSQGYGANVLT

clone size: .
J gene: TRBJ2-3
V gene: TRBV20-1
CDR3 protein: SARGAPADRSDTQY

clone size: many
J gene: TRBJ2-1
V gene: TRBV4-2
CDR3 protein: ASSQAAGGNEQF